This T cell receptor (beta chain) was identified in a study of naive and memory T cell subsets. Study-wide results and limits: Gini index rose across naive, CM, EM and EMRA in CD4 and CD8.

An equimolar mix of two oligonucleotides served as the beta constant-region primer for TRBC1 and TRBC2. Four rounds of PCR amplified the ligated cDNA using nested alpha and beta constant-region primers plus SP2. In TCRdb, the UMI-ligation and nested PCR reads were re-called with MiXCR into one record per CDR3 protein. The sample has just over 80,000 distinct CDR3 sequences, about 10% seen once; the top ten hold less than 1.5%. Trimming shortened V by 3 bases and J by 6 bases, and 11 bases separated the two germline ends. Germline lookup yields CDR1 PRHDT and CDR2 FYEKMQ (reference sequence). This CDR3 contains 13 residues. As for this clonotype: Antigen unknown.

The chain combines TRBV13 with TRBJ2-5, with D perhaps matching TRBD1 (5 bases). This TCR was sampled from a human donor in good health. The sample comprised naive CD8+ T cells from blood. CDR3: CASSLDNRKTQYF. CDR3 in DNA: TGTGCCAGCAGCTTGGACAATAGGAAGACCCAGTACTTC.